This T cell receptor (beta chain) appears in the sequencing data of a study of OX40 agonist ivuxolimab in advanced cancers. The overall study: Three patients had partial responses: one hepatocellular carcinoma, two cutaneous melanoma.

Method: immunoSEQ multiplex PCR; TCRdb's copy keeps in-frame clones and lacks some. The repertoire consists of about 68,000 clones, with about 90% occurring once and the leading ten covering just over 0.3%. With respect to this clone: The antigen remains undetermined.

Study outcomes and limitations: Dosing at 0.1 to 3.0 mg/kg was accompanied by clonal expansion of CD4+ and CD8+ blood T cells by week 6.

V was cut by 0 bases and J by 5 bases, with 11 bases left in between. This CDR3 contains 14 residues. The V gene's germline CDR1 is SGHDT and CDR2 YYEEEE. The source of this sequence is an adult with an advanced solid tumor such as melanoma, head and neck, liver or kidney cancer. V usage is TRBV5-6 and J usage is TRBJ2-5; D is unresolved. Sequencing used CD4+ or CD8+ T cells sorted from blood, obtained in a trial of the OX40 agonist ivuxolimab. The CDR3: CASSLGRFLETQYF. In DNA, the CDR3 is TGTGCCAGCAGCTTGGGGCGGTTTCTTGAGACCCAGTACTTC.